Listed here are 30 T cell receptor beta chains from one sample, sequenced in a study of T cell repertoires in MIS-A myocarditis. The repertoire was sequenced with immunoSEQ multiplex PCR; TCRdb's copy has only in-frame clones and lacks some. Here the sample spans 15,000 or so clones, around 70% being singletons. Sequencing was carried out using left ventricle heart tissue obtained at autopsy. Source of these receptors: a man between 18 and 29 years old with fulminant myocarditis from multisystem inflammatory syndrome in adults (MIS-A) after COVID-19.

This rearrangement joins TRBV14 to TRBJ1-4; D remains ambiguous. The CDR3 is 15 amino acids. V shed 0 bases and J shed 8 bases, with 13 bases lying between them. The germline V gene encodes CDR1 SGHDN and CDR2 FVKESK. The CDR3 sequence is CASSQELVAGEKLFF. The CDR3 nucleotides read TGTGCCAGCAGCCAAGAATTGGTCGCGGGGGAAAAACTGTTTTTT.

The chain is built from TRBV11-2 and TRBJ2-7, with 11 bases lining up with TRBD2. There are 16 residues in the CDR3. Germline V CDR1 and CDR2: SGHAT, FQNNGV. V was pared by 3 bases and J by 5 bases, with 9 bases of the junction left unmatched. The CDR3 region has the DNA TGTGCCAGCAGCTTGAGCCGGGGACTAGCGGTAAACGAGCAGTACTTC. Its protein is CASSLSRGLAVNEQYF.

This chain's CDR3 is CASSPMMSYVYEQYF. Here the CDR3 DNA reads TGTGCCAGCAGCCCCATGATGTCCTACGTATACGAGCAGTACTTC. The chain carries TRBV11-2 and TRBJ2-7; no definite D call. CDR1 and CDR2 from the germline V gene are SGHAT and FQNNGV. V lost 5 bases and J 4 bases, leaving 18 bases between the germline ends. This CDR3 spans 15 amino acids.

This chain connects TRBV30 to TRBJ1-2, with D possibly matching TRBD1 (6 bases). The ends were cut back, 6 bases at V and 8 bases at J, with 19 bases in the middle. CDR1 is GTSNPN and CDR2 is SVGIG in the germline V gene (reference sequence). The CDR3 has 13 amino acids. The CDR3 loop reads CACPDLYQGGYTF. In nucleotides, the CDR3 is TGTGCCTGCCCGGACCTCTATCAGGGGGGCTACACCTTC.

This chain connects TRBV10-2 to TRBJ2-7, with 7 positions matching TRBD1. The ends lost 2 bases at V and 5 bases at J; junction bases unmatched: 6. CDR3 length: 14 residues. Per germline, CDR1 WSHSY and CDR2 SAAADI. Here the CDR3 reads CASSETGVGNEQYF. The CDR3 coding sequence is TGCGCCAGCAGTGAGACAGGGGTAGGGAACGAGCAGTACTTC.

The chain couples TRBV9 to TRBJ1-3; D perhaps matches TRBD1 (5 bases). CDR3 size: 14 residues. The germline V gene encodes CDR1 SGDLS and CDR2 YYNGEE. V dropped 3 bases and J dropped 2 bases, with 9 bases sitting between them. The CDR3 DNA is TGTGCCAGCAGCGATTCAGGGACTGGAAACACCATATATTTT. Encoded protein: CASSDSGTGNTIYF.

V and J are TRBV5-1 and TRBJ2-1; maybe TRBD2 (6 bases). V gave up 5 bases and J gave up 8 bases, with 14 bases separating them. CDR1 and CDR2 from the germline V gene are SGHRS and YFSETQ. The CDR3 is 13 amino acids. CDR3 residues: CASSEIGGYEQFF. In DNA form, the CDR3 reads TGCGCCAGCAGTGAAATTGGAGGGTATGAGCAGTTCTTC. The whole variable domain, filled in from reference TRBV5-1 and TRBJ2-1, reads KAGVTQTPRYLIKTRGQQVTLSCSPISGHRSVSWYQQTPGQGLQFLFEYFSETQRNKGNFPGRFSGRQFSNSRSEMNVSTLELGDSALYLCASSEIGGYEQFFGPGTRLTVL.

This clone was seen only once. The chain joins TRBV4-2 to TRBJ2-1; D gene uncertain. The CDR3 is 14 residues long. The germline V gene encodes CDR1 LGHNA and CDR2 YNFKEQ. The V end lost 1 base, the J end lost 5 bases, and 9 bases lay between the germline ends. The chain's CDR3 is CASSQVGIHNEQFF. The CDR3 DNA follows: TGTGCCAGCAGCCAAGTGGGCATTCACAATGAGCAGTTCTTC.

The chain's CDR3 is CATSDPSGRGTGELFF. The CDR3 nucleotides are TGTGCCACCAGTGATCCCAGCGGGAGGGGCACCGGGGAGCTGTTTTTT. This chain joins TRBV24-1 and TRBJ2-2, with TRBD2 identical over 10 bases. The CDR3 is 16 residues long. Trimming at V came to 3 bases and at J to 4 bases, leaving 4 bases not matched to a gene. The germline V gene encodes CDR1 KGHDR and CDR2 SFDVKD.

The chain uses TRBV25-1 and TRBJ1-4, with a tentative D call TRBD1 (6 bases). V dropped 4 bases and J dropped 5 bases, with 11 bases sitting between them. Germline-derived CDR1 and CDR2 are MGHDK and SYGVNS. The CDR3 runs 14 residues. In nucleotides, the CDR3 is TGTGCCAGCAGTGCTACAGGGACCAATGAAAAACTGTTTTTT. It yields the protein CASSATGTNEKLFF.

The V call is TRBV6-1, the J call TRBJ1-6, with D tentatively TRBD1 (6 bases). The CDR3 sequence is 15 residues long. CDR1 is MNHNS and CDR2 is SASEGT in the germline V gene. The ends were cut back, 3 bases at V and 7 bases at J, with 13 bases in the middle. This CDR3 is CASSETQGSNSPLHF. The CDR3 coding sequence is TGTGCCAGCAGTGAGACGCAGGGGTCCAATTCACCCCTCCACTTT.

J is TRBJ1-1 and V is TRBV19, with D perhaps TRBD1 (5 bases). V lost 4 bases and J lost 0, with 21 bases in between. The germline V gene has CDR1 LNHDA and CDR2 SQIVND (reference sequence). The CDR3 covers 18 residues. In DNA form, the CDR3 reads TGTGCCAGTAGTAGTAATATGCGACAGACGGTCGTGAACACTGAAGCTTTCTTT. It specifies CASSSNMRQTVVNTEAFF.

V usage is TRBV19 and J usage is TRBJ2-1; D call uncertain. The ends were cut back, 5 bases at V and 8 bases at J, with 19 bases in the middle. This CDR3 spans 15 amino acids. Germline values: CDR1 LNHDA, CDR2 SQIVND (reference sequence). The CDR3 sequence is CASSVSNGWFDEQFF. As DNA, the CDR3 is TGTGCCAGTAGTGTCTCCAATGGTTGGTTCGATGAGCAGTTCTTC. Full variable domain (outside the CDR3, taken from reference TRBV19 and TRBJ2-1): DGGITQSPKYLFRKEGQNVTLSCEQNLNHDAMYWYRQDPGQGLRLIYYSQIVNDFQKGDIAEGYSVSREKKESFPLTVTSAQKNPTAFYLCASSVSNGWFDEQFFGPGTRLTVL.

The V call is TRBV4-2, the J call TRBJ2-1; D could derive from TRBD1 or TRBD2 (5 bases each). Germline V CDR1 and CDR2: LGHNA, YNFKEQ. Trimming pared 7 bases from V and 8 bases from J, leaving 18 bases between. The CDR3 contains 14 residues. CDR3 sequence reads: CASKRGSSVHEQFF. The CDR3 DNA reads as TGTGCCAGCAAGAGGGGCTCGTCGGTACATGAGCAGTTCTTC.

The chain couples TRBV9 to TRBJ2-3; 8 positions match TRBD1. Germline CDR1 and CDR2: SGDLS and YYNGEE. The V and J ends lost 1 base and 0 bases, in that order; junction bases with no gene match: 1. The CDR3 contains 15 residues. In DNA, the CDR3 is TGTGCCAGCAGCGTACAGGGGGCAAGCACAGATACGCAGTATTTT. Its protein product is CASSVQGASTDTQYF.

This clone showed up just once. The CDR3 spells CASGQTGGREQYF. The CDR3, as DNA: TGTGCCAGCGGTCAAACGGGGGGGCGCGAGCAGTACTTC. The V gene is TRBV11-2, the J gene TRBJ2-7; 8 bases match TRBD2. This CDR3 spans 13 amino acids. V was pared by 8 bases and J by 6 bases, with 9 bases of the junction left unmatched. CDR1 SGHAT and CDR2 FQNNGV come from the germline V gene.

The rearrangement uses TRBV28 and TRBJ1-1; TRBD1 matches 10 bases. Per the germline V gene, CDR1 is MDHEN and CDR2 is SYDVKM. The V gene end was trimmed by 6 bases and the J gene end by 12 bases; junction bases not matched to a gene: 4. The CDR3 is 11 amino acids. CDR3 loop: CASRLDRGTFF. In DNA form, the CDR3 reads TGTGCCAGCAGGCTGGACAGGGGGACTTTCTTT.

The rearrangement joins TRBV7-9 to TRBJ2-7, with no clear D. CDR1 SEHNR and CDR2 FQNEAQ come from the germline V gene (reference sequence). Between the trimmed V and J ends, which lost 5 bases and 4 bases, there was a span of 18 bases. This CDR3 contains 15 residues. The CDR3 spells CASSHRVTTRYEQYF. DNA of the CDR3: TGTGCCAGCAGCCACCGGGTCACAACCAGGTACGAGCAGTACTTC.

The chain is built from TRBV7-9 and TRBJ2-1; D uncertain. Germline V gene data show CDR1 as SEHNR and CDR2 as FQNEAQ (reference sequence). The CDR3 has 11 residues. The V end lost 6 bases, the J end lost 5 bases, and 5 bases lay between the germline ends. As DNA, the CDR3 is TGTGCCAGCAGACCCGACAATGAGCAGTTCTTC. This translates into CASRPDNEQFF.

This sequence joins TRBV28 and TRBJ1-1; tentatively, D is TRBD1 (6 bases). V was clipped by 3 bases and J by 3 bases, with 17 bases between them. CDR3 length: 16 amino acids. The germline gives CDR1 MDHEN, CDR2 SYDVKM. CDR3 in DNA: TGTGCCAGCAGTTTTACAGGGAATTCATATTACACTGAAGCTTTCTTT. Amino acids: CASSFTGNSYYTEAFF.

This CDR3 is CASSRGGTSYNEQFF. The CDR3, as DNA: TGTGCCAGCAGCCGCGGGGGGACCTCCTACAATGAGCAGTTCTTC. This chain connects TRBV7-2 to TRBJ2-1; 8 bases agree with TRBD2. The CDR3 is 15 residues long. V lost 5 bases to trimming and J lost 0 bases; unmatched junction nucleotides: 3. Germline V lookup: CDR1 SGHTA, CDR2 FQGNSA.

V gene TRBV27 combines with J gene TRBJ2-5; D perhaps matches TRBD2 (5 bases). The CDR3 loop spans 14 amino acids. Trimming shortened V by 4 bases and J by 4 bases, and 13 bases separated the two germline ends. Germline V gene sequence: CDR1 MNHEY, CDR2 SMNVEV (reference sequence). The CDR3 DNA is TGTGCCAGCAGTTGGGCTAGCACCCGAGAGACCCAGTACTTC. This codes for CASSWASTRETQYF.

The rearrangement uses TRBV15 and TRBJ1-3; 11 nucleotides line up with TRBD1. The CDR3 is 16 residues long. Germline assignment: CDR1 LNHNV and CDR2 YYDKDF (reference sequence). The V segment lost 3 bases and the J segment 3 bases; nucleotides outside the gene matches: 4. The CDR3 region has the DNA TGTGCCACCAGCAGCAGGACAGGGGGCGGTGGAAACACCATATATTTT. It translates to CATSSRTGGGGNTIYF. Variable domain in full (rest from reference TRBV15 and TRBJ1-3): DAMVIQNPRYQVTQFGKPVTLSCSQTLNHNVMYWYQQKSSQAPKLLFHYYDKDFNNEADTPDNFQSRRPNTSFCFLDIRSPGLGDTAMYLCATSSRTGGGGNTIYFGEGSWLTVV.

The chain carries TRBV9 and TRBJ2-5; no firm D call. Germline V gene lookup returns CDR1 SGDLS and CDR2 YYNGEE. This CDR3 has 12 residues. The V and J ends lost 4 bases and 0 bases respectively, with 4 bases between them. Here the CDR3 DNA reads TGTGCCAGCAGCTGGGACCAAGAGACCCAGTACTTC. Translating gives CASSWDQETQYF.

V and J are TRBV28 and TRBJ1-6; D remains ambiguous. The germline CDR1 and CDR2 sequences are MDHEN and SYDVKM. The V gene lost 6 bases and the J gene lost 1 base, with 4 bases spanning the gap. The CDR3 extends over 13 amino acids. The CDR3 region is CASRASYNSPLHF. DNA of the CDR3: TGTGCCAGCAGGGCTTCCTATAATTCACCCCTCCACTTT.

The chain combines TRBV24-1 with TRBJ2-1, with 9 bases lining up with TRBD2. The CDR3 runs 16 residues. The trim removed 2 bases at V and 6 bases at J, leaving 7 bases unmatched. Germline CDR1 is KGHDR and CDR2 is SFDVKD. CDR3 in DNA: TGTGCCACCAGTGATTCCGGCGGGAGGGCCCTCAATGAGCAGTTCTTC. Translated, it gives CATSDSGGRALNEQFF.

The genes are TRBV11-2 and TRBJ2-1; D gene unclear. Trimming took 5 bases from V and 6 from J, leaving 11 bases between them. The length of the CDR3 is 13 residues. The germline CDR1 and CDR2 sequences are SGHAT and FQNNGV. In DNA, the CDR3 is TGTGCCAGCAGCCCAACCGACCGCAATGAGCAGTTCTTC. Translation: CASSPTDRNEQFF. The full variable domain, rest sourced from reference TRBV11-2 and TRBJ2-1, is EAGVAQSPRYKIIEKRQSVAFWCNPISGHATLYWYQQILGQGPKLLIQFQNNGVVDDSQLPKDRFSAERLKGVDSTLKIQPAKLEDSAVYLCASSPTDRNEQFFGPGTRLTVL.

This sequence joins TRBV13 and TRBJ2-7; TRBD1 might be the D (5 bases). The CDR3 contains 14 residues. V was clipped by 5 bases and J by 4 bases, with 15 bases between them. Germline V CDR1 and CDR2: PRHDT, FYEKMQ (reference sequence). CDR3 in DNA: TGTGCCAGCAGCATCAGGGTAATCGGTTACGAGCAGTACTTC. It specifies CASSIRVIGYEQYF.

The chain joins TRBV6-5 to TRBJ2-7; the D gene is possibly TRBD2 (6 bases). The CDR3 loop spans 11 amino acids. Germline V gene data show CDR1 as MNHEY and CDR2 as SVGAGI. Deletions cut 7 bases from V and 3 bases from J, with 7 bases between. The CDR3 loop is CASKDYYEQYF. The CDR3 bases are TGTGCCAGCAAGGACTACTACGAGCAGTACTTC.

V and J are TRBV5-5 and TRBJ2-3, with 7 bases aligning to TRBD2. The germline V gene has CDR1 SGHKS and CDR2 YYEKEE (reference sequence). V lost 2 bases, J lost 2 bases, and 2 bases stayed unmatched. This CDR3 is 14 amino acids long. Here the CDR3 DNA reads TGTGCCAGCAGCTTACGGGACTACACAGATACGCAGTATTTT. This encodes CASSLRDYTDTQYF.